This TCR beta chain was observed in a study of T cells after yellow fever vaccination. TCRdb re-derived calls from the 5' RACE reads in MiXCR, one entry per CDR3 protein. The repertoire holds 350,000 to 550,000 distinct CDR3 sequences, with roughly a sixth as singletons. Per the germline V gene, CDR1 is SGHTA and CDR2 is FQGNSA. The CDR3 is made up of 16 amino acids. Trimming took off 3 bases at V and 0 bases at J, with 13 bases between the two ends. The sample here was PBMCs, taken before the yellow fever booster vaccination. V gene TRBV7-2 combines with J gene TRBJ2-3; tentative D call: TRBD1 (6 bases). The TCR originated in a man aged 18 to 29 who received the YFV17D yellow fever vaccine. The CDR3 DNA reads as TGTGCCAGCAGCTTGGGGGCGAGACCTAGCACAGATACGCAGTATTTT. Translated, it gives CASSLGARPSTDTQYF.